Listed here is a single T cell receptor (beta chain). Its antigen remains unknown. As to time point: pre-sensitization, week 0. The treatment was: therapeutic diphenylcyclopropenone sensitization with weekly scalp DPC. Each patch test followed a blood draw. One entry per CDR3 protein results from TCRdb running MiXCR on the RACE reads. The sample yields roughly 250,000 distinct CDR3 sequences, 8.6% seen once. The data were obtained in a study of human T cells and chemical hapten exposure. Study in general: Patients, predominantly female, presented with alopecia areata, totalis or universalis. Study-wide findings and caveats: Relative to control repertoires, expanded TCRs gave rise to significantly more large CDR3 similarity clusters. The immune response of these alopecia patients might not match healthy individuals'.

V was clipped by 6 bases and J by 1 base, with 11 bases between them. Germline-derived CDR1 and CDR2 are MNHEY and SMNVEV (reference sequence). CDR3 length equals 14 residues. The chain combines TRBV27 with TRBJ2-3, with no clear D. Sequences were derived from whole blood, sampled in connection with sensitization to the hapten diphenylcyclopropenone (DPC). This TCR came from a woman aged 40 to 55 with alopecia areata. Some clones in this sample may be carry-over from other donors' samples. The CDR3, as DNA: TGTGCCAGCAGGTGGGGTAGAGGCACAGATACGCAGTATTTT. Residues: CASRWGRGTDTQYF.